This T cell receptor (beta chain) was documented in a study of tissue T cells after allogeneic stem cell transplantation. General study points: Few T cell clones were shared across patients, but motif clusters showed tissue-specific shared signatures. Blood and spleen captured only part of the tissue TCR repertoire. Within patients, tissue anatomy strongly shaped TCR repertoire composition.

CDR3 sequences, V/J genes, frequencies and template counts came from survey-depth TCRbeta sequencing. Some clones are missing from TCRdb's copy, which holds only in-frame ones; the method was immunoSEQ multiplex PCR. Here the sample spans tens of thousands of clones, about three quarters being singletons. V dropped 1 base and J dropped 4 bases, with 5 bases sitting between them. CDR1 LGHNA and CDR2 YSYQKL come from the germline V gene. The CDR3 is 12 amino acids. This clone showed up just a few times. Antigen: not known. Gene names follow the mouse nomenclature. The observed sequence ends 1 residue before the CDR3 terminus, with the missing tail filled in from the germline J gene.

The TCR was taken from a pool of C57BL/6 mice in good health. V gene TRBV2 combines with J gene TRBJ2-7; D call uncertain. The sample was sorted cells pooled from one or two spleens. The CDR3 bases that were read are TGTGCCAGCAGCCAAGCCAGGTATGAACAGTAC. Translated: CASSQARYEQY. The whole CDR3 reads CASSQARYEQYF.